This T cell receptor beta chain was identified during a study of neurological immune-mediated disorders. Trimming took 2 bases from V and 0 from J, leaving 7 bases between them. The CDR3 extends over 15 amino acids. Germline loops: CDR1 SEHNR, CDR2 FQNEAQ (reference sequence). Notes on the study in general: Neither clinical nor MRI features were associated with the multiple sclerosis repertoire cluster.

Time point specified: longitudinal time-point 3. Libraries used 2 million unsorted PBMCs kept frozen in RNAlater. This clonotype was seen many times. No antigen is known for it. The team produced cDNA through 5'RACE using 10-nucleotide random UMIs. Whenever a sequencing run was performed, it yielded over 190 million TCR-beta sequences from 15-18 subjects. One entry per CDR3 protein results from TCRdb running MiXCR on the 5' RACE reads. Of approximately 85,000 distinct CDR3 sequences listed, about 4.5% are singletons. The J gene is TRBJ1-4, the V gene TRBV7-9; D ambiguous. The sample consisted of PBMCs. This clonotype was sampled from a woman aged 60-75 years with multiple sclerosis. The CDR3 is CASSLISSTNEKLFF. CDR3 DNA sequence: TGTGCCAGCAGCTTAATCTCTTCAACTAATGAAAAACTGTTTTTT.